This T cell receptor beta chain appears in the sequencing data of a study of blood T cells in healthy people across ages (dated by TCRdb to the mid-2010s). General notes on the study: In model experiments, template switching captured about one uniquely barcoded TCR beta cDNA molecule for every two T cells. Using deep sequencing normalized with unique cDNA molecular identifiers, the study measured how TCR beta repertoire diversity changes with age. The donors were divided into four age groups: young (average about 16 years), middle-aged (approximately 42), aged (about 61) and long-lived (82). To avoid experimental bias, donors of different ages were distributed randomly across sequencing lanes. Using the same blood draw, the study looked at two additional independent replicas of 1 million unique cDNA reads for two donors, one aged 18 to 30 and the other aged 80 or older.

Donors were under 40 systemically healthy Caucasian individuals from Russia aged 6 to 90 years. Each donor gave 8 to 10 milliliters of peripheral blood, collected into EDTA-treated Vacutainer tubes. Ficoll-Paque density-gradient centrifugation was used to isolate PBMCs, with at least 7 million obtained per sample. Trizol reagent was used to extract total RNA from the PBMCs, yielding at least 5.5 micrograms per sample. For every donor, flow cytometry on a PBMC aliquot measured the percentage of naive CD45RAhigh/CD27high T cells. V is shortened by 2 bases, J by 6 bases, and the region joining them spans 8 bases. The CDR3, cysteine through phenylalanine, is 13 amino acids long. The CDR3 DNA has 39 bases and is translated from base 1. CDR1 and CDR2, per the germline V gene (reference sequence), are SGHNT and YYREEE. Study-level results and caveats: The long-lived group showed more naive CD4+ T cells, fewer expanded clones and increased TCR diversity than the aged group, suggesting age selection. Estimates of total diversity from one million sequenced T cells were regarded as lower bounds and underestimates. There was a strong correlation between observed TCR beta diversity and the percentage of naive T cells measured by flow cytometry. As age increased, observed TCR beta diversity per million T cells dropped in a roughly linear way, and a significant reduction was already evident by age 40. Donor CMV infection status was unknown, potentially confounding age-related changes in expanded clonotypes. Bulk unsorted PBMC profiling prevented conclusive comparison of naive and antigen-experienced compartments.

Libraries were constructed by 5' RACE. Sequencing used an Illumina HiSeq 2500. A second PCR of about 6 to 12 cycles was run with a J-beta primer mix and a sample-barcoded 5' primer. Each TCR beta cDNA molecule received a unique molecular identifier from a template-switch 5' adaptor carrying 12 random nucleotides. At least 2.5 million CDR3-containing paired-end reads were obtained from each sample. The Mint cDNA synthesis kit, primed by a TRBC-specific oligonucleotide, was used to synthesize first-strand cDNA from all RNA. Following uracil-DNA glycosylase treatment, all cDNA underwent a first 18-cycle PCR with the universal primers M1SS and BC2_uni_R. From the authors' description of their analysis: For normalization, 1 million high-quality reads were randomly selected from each sample, with every read carrying a distinct molecular identifier. Reads with shared molecular identifiers were discarded instead of being binned into consensus sequences. CDR3 identification, clonotype clustering and error correction used MiTCR with a Q25 quality threshold and the strictest error-elimination algorithm. A nonparametric unseen species model using Euler transformation provided a lower-bound estimate of total TCR beta diversity. TCRdb reanalyzed the raw reads on its own, using fastp at Q25 for trimming and MiXCR for clone calling, and kept in-frame beta chains. Under each unique CDR3 protein, matching rows form one entry showing the most common genes and DNA. TCRdb's processing, not the authors', yielded these V and J calls. The sample contains some 1.5 million distinct CDR3 sequences, 28% of them found a single time. Of the sample, around 7.7% falls within the top ten clones.

Worth noting for this clonotype: Its antigen target is currently unknown. Base qualities are not recorded, but no much larger clone differs from it by a single base.

The clonotype comes from a woman aged 25 to 39 in good health. This sequence uses TRBV5-4 and TRBJ1-4; no D gene call is confident. The material sequenced was blood. The DNA sequence follows: TGTGCCAGCAGCTTTTCGGGTGATGAAAAACTGTTTTTT. Translated, this is CASSFSGDEKLFF.